The 8 T cell receptor beta chains given below trace back to one sample, sequenced in a study of cytomegalovirus exposure and HLA in healthy donors. The PCR employed 60 Vbeta primers together with 13 Jbeta primers. Generated by immunoSEQ multiplex PCR, the TCRdb table keeps only in-frame clones and is missing some. The sample includes some 150,000 clones, roughly four fifths seen only once; the top ten take over 1.2%. Input material: PBMCs. The receptors derive from a man aged 55 to 70 in good health and CMV-seronegative.

The chain is built from TRBV28 and TRBJ2-7; 8 positions match TRBD1. CDR1 and CDR2 (germline): MDHEN, SYDVKM. V lost 2 bases, J lost 3 bases, and 3 bases stayed unmatched. The CDR3 runs 14 residues. Here the CDR3 reads CASSLEGQVYEQYF. The CDR3, as DNA: TGTGCCAGCAGTTTAGAGGGACAGGTCTACGAGCAGTACTTC.

This chain uses TRBV7-2 with TRBJ1-1; 8 bases are a match to TRBD1. V lost 4 bases, J lost 7 bases, and 8 bases stayed unmatched. Germline-derived CDR1 and CDR2 are SGHTA and FQGNSA. This CDR3 is built from 14 residues. Here the CDR3 reads CASSSRQGPSEAFF. In DNA, the CDR3 is TGTGCCAGCAGCTCTAGACAGGGGCCAAGTGAAGCTTTCTTT. Combining the CDR3 with reference TRBV7-2 and TRBJ1-1 gives the whole variable domain GAGVSQSPSNKVTEKGKDVELRCDPISGHTALYWYRQSLGQGLEFLIYFQGNSAPDKSGLPSDRFSAERTGGSVSTLTIQRTQQEDSAVYLCASSSRQGPSEAFFGQGTRLTVV.

There are a few counts of this clone. The V gene is TRBV10-2, the J gene TRBJ2-6; tentative D call: TRBD1 (6 bases). V was cut by 11 bases and J by 0 bases, with 17 bases left in between. Germline-derived CDR1 and CDR2 are WSHSY and SAAADI. This CDR3 is 16 amino acids long. CDR3 protein: CAATTPRGSGANVLTF. As DNA, the CDR3 is TGCGCCGCAACGACACCCAGGGGCTCTGGGGCCAACGTCCTGACTTTC.

The rearrangement links TRBV29-1 to TRBJ2-7, with 13 bases identical to TRBD2. CDR1 is SQVTM, CDR2 ANQGSEA, per germline. The CDR3 length is 14 residues. J lost 5 bases, V lost 5 bases, and 6 bases had no gene match. CDR3 sequence (DNA): TGCAGCGTTAAACGGACTAGCGGGAGTGACGAGCAGTACTTC. This gives the protein CSVKRTSGSDEQYF.

The genes are TRBV4-1 and TRBJ2-5; the D gene is possibly TRBD2 (5 bases). The ends were cut back, 0 bases at V and 3 bases at J, with 8 bases in the middle. The CDR3 consists of 14 residues. CDR1 and CDR2 (germline): MGHRA, YSYEKL. The CDR3 DNA reads as TGCGCCAGCAGCCAAGATACGGGAAAAGAGACCCAGTACTTC. Translation gives CASSQDTGKETQYF.

This clone has only a few counts. The V call is TRBV10-3, the J call TRBJ1-5; TRBD1 is a possible D gene (6 bases). The CDR3 has 15 residues. The V and J ends lost 2 bases and 3 bases respectively, with 11 bases between them. Germline-derived CDR1 and CDR2 are ENHRY and SYGVKD. Written as DNA, the CDR3 is TGTGCCATCAGTGAGGGTACAGGGTCCAATCAGCCCCAGCATTTT. Protein: CAISEGTGSNQPQHF.

This clone was seen a few times. The chain couples TRBV5-1 to TRBJ1-1; TRBD1 might be the D (6 bases). The germline V and J ends were trimmed by 3 bases and 1 base, with 10 bases remaining between them. This CDR3 contains 14 residues. The germline V gene encodes CDR1 SGHRS and CDR2 YFSETQ. The CDR3 loop is CASSYDRPNTEAFF. CDR3 DNA: TGCGCCAGCAGCTACGACAGGCCGAACACTGAAGCTTTCTTT.

J is TRBJ2-1 and V is TRBV9; possibly TRBD2 for D (5 bases). Germline lookup yields CDR1 SGDLS and CDR2 YYNGEE. This CDR3 region has 15 residues. Deletions cut 0 bases from V and 4 bases from J, with 11 bases between. CDR3 sequence (DNA): TGTGCCAGCAGCGTAGGCGGGTTAATATACAATGAGCAGTTCTTC. It encodes CASSVGGLIYNEQFF.